This T cell receptor (beta chain) was recorded in a study of blood T cell repertoires in COVID-19. Overall study context: Acute and convalescent COVID-19 samples came from the United States, Italy and Spain. T cells, B-cell-depleted T cells, or PBMCs supplied cDNA or gDNA.

In the authors' workflow: From reference gene primer amplification, estimates of nucleated cell counts were derived. Sequencing used immunoSEQ multiplex PCR; TCRdb keeps in-frame clones, though not all of them. That table furnishes V, J and clone size, whereas the DNA furnished D and trimming. The sample consists of about 140,000 clones, 75% to 90% of them appearing once. CDR3 size: 15 residues. Germline CDR1 and CDR2: MDHEN and SYDVKM. Germline trimming cut 5 bases from V and 7 bases from J; bases unmatched to any gene: 11. The rearrangement joins TRBV28 to TRBJ1-1, with TRBD1 identical over 9 bases. This sequence originates from a woman older than 75 with acute or convalescent COVID-19. Sequences were obtained from peripheral blood. The CDR3 nucleotides are TGTGCCAGCAGTCCACAGGGGGCGGGGTCGCGTGAAGCTTTCTTT. Amino acids: CASSPQGAGSREAFF.